A selection of T cell receptor beta chains follows, all from one sample in a study of cytomegalovirus exposure and HLA in healthy donors. Libraries were prepared by immunoSEQ multiplex PCR; TCRdb keeps only in-frame clonotypes and omits some of them. The sample has 63,000 or so clones, around 77% seen once. Sample: PBMCs. The receptor set was obtained from a woman in her twenties or thirties in good health and CMV-seronegative. Both conserved end residues are part of each CDR3. A D gene is named only where the DNA matches it firmly. Not every row has a clone size; where given, it reads once, few, many or a size class.

D gene	V gene	clone size	J gene	CDR3 protein	CDR3 DNA
NA	TRBV29-1	NA	TRBJ2-6	CSVLGEANVLTF	TGCAGCGTTTTAGGGGAGGCCAACGTCCTGACTTTC
NA	TRBV5-1	NA	TRBJ1-2	CASSLDAGTPGYTF	TGCGCCAGCAGCTTGGATGCCGGGACACCTGGCTACACCTTC
TRBD1	TRBV5-4	NA	TRBJ2-7	CASSRGTGGSYEQYF	TGTGCCAGCAGCCGCGGGACAGGGGGTTCCTACGAGCAGTACTTC
NA	TRBV9	NA	TRBJ1-2	CASSVARGGGNYGYTF	TGTGCCAGCAGCGTAGCTAGGGGAGGAGGAAACTATGGCTACACCTTC
NA	TRBV28	NA	TRBJ2-7	CASSSAGPTYEQYF	TGTGCCAGCAGCTCTGCAGGTCCCACCTACGAGCAGTACTTC
NA	TRBV5-4	NA	TRBJ1-6	CASSLPQGRDSPLHF	TGTGCCAGCAGCTTGCCCCAGGGCCGGGATTCACCCCTCCACTTT
NA	TRBV7-9	NA	TRBJ1-5	CASSLGGYSNQPQHF	TGTGCCAGCAGCCTGGGGGGGTATAGCAATCAGCCCCAGCATTTT
NA	TRBV29-1	NA	TRBJ2-7	CSAGGGYEQYF	TGCAGCGCCGGTGGAGGCTACGAGCAGTACTTC
TRBD2	TRBV7-7	once	TRBJ2-2	CASSRTSGRISTGELFF	TGTGCTAGCAGCCGGACTAGCGGGAGGATAAGCACCGGGGAGCTGTTTTTT
NA	TRBV7-2	few	TRBJ2-7	CASSLEVSGAYEQYF	TGTGCCAGCAGCTTAGAGGTGTCCGGAGCCTACGAGCAGTACTTC
TRBD1	TRBV6-1	once	TRBJ1-1	CASSEKDRGLSRAFF	TGTGCCAGCAGTGAAAAGGACAGGGGGCTATCTAGAGCTTTCTTT
NA	TRBV2	NA	TRBJ1-1	CASRYVAAEAFF	TGTGCCAGCAGATATGTGGCGGCTGAAGCTTTCTTT
TRBD1	TRBV4-1	NA	TRBJ2-7	CASSLEQGAPYEQYF	TGCGCCAGCAGCCTGGAACAGGGGGCTCCCTACGAGCAGTACTTC
NA	TRBV7-9	NA	TRBJ1-1	CASSLIWEDTEAFF	TGTGCCAGCAGCTTAATTTGGGAGGACACTGAAGCTTTCTTT
NA	TRBV29-1	NA	TRBJ2-5	CSVPNLGGLETQYF	TGCAGCGTACCCAATCTGGGGGGGCTGGAGACCCAGTACTTC
NA	TRBV2	once	TRBJ1-6	CASSEIAFDSPLHF	TGTGCCAGCAGTGAAATAGCCTTTGATTCACCCCTCCACTTT
NA	TRBV4-3	NA	TRBJ1-2	CASSQDLTYQDGYTF	TGCGCCAGCAGCCAAGATCTTACCTACCAGGATGGCTACACCTTC
TRBD2	TRBV6-4	NA	TRBJ2-1	CASSDGGGTNEQFF	TGTGCCAGCAGTGATGGCGGGGGAACCAATGAGCAGTTCTTC
TRBD2	TRBV5-4	NA	TRBJ2-1	CASSPGLENEQFF	TGTGCCAGCAGCCCAGGACTAGAGAATGAGCAGTTCTTC
NA	TRBV6-4	NA	TRBJ1-5	CARQKQASRQPQHF	TGTGCCAGACAAAAACAGGCCTCCCGTCAGCCCCAGCATTTT
TRBD1	TRBV6-1	once	TRBJ2-5	CASRSTGQETQYF	TGTGCCAGCAGATCGACAGGGCAAGAGACCCAGTACTTC
NA	TRBV29-1	once	TRBJ1-1	CSVVTRSFRGTEAFF	TGCAGCGTCGTGACTCGGTCGTTTCGCGGCACTGAAGCTTTCTTT
NA	TRBV2	NA	TRBJ1-1	CASLLRGLGDTEAFF	TGTGCCAGCCTTCTTAGGGGGTTAGGTGACACTGAAGCTTTCTTT
TRBD2	TRBV7-6	NA	TRBJ2-3	CASSHGLAGGISTDTQYF	TGTGCCAGCAGCCACGGACTAGCGGGAGGAATTAGCACAGATACGCAGTATTTT
NA	TRBV5-1	once	TRBJ1-2	CASSLRPGGYTF	TGCGCCAGCAGCTTGAGGCCCGGGGGCTACACCTTC
NA	TRBV5-4	NA	TRBJ2-3	CASSPSLLIRGSKQYF	TGTGCCAGCAGCCCGTCCCTGTTAATACGGGGGAGTAAGCAGTATTTT
TRBD2	TRBV6-5	NA	TRBJ2-5	CASSPRLAGQETQYF	TGTGCCAGCAGTCCTAGACTAGCGGGCCAAGAGACCCAGTACTTC
TRBD1	TRBV29-1	NA	TRBJ1-2	CSVEVGQGQARGGGYTF	TGCAGCGTCGAAGTCGGACAAGGACAGGCGCGAGGAGGGGGCTACACCTTC
NA	TRBV30	NA	TRBJ2-3	CAWGTTSDTQYF	TGTGCCTGGGGGACAACCTCAGATACGCAGTATTTT
TRBD1	TRBV2	NA	TRBJ1-5	CASSERQGAQPQHF	TGTGCCAGCAGTGAAAGACAGGGTGCCCAGCCCCAGCATTTT
NA	TRBV5-1	NA	TRBJ1-5	CASSLGGSNQPQHF	TGCGCCAGCAGCTTGGGAGGTAGCAATCAGCCCCAGCATTTT
TRBD1	TRBV7-9	NA	TRBJ2-7	CASSPQGEITYEQYF	TGTGCCAGCAGCCCACAGGGGGAGATCACCTACGAGCAGTACTTC
NA	TRBV6-1	NA	TRBJ1-1	CASSEDSRRVSMNTEAFF	TGTGCCAGCAGTGAAGATTCCAGGAGGGTATCGATGAACACTGAAGCTTTCTTT
NA	TRBV5-6	NA	TRBJ2-7	CASSFAGSSYEQYF	TGTGCCAGCAGCTTTGCGGGGTCGAGCTACGAGCAGTACTTC
NA	TRBV4-1	NA	TRBJ1-2	CASSQSRYAGYTF	TGCGCCAGCAGCCAGAGTAGATACGCGGGCTACACCTTC
NA	TRBV29-1	few	TRBJ2-1	CSVESEGGPSWLFF	TGCAGCGTTGAATCTGAGGGAGGACCTTCCTGGTTGTTCTTC
TRBD1	TRBV6-5	NA	TRBJ1-6	CASSRSGTGESPLHF	TGTGCCAGCAGTCGTTCCGGGACAGGGGAGTCACCCCTCCACTTT
NA	TRBV28	once	TRBJ1-2	CASSSSGNYGYTF	NA
NA	TRBV4-1	NA	TRBJ1-1	CASSQDGWQGANTEAFF	TGCGCCAGCAGCCAAGACGGTTGGCAGGGTGCGAACACTGAAGCTTTCTTT
TRBD2	TRBV29-1	once	TRBJ2-5	CSGSYGAGGPETQYF	TGCAGCGGTAGCTACGGCGCGGGAGGGCCAGAGACCCAGTACTTC
TRBD1	TRBV29-1	NA	TRBJ2-3	CSVERGQNTGEYF	TGCAGCGTTGAAAGAGGGCAGAACACAGGGGAGTATTTT